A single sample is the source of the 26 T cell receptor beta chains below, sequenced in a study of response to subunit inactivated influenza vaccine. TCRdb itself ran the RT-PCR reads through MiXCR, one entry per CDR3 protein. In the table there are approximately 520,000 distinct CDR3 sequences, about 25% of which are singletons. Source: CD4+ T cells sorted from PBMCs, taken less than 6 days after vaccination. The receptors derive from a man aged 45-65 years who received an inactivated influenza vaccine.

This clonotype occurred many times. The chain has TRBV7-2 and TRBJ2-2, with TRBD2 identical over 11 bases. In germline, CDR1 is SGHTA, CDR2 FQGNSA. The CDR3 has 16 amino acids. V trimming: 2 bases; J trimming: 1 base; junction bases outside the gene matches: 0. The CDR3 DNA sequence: TGTGCCAGCAGCTTAACTAGCGGGGGGAACACCGGGGAGCTGTTTTTT. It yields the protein CASSLTSGGNTGELFF.

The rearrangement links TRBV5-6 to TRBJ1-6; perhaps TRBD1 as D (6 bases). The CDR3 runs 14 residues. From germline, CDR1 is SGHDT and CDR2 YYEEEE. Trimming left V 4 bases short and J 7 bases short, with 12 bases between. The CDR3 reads CASSDGTPNSPLHF. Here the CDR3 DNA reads TGTGCCAGCAGCGACGGGACACCGAATTCACCCCTCCACTTT.

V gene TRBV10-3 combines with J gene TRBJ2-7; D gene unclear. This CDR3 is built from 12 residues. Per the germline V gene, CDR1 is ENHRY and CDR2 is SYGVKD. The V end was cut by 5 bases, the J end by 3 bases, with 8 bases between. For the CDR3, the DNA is TGTGCCATCAGTCCAGAGGACTACGAGCAGTACTTC. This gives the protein CAISPEDYEQYF.

For the CDR3, the DNA is TGTGCCAGCAGAACCGGGACACAAGAAGCTTTCTTT. The encoded protein is CASRTGTQEAFF. This rearrangement joins TRBV7-2 to TRBJ1-1, with TRBD1 as a possible D gene (6 bases). The CDR3 has 12 residues. Germline CDR1 reads SGHTA; CDR2 reads FQGNSA. V was shortened by 6 bases and J by 8 bases, with 13 bases between the two germline ends.

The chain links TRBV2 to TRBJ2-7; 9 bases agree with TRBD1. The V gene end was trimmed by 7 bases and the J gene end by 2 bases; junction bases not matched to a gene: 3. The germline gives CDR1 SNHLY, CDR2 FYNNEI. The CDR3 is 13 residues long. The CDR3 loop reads CASTGQGPYEQYF. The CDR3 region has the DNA TGTGCCAGCACGGGACAGGGACCCTACGAGCAGTACTTC.

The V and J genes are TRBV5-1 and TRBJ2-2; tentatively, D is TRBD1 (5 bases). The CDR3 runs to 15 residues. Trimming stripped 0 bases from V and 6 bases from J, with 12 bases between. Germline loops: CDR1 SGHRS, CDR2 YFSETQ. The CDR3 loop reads CASSLAPKGAGELFF. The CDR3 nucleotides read TGCGCCAGCAGCTTGGCACCCAAAGGGGCCGGGGAGCTGTTTTTT.

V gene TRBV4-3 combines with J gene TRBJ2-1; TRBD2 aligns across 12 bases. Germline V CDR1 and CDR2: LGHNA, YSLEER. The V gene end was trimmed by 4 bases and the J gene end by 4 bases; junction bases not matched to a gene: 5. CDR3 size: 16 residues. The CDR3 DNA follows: TGCGCCAGCAGCCGACGGACTAGCGGGAAGTACAATGAGCAGTTCTTC. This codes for CASSRRTSGKYNEQFF.

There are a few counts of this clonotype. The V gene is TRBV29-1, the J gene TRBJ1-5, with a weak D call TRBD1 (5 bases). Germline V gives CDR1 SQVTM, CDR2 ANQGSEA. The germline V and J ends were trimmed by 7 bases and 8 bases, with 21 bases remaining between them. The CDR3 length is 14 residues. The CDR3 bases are TGCAGCGCCTCGGGACTGAACAATCAGGAGCCCCAGCATTTT. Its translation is CSASGLNNQEPQHF. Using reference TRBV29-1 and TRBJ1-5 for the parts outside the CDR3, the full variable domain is SAVISQKPSRDICQRGTSLTIQCQVDSQVTMMFWYRQQPGQSLTLIATANQGSEATYESGFVIDKFPISRPNLTFSTLTVSNMSPEDSSIYLCSASGLNNQEPQHFGDGTRLSIL.

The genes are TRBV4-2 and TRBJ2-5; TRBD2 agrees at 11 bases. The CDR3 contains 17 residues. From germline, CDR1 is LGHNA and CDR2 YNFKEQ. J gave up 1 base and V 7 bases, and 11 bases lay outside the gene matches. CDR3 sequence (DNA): TGTGCCAGCAAGAGGCTAGCGGGGGGACTAGTCCAAGAGACCCAGTACTTC. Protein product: CASKRLAGGLVQETQYF.

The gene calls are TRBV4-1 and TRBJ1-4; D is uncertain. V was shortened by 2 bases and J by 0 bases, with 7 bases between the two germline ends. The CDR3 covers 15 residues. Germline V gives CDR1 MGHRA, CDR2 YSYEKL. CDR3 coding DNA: TGCGCCAGCAGCCAATTATATGCAACTAATGAAAAACTGTTTTTT. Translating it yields CASSQLYATNEKLFF.

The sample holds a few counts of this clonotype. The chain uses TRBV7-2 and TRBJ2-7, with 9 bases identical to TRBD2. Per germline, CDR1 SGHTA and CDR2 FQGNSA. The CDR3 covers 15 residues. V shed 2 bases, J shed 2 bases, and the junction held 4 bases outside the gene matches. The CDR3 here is CASSLWLAGTYEQYF. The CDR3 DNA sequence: TGTGCCAGCAGCTTATGGCTAGCGGGAACCTACGAGCAGTACTTC.

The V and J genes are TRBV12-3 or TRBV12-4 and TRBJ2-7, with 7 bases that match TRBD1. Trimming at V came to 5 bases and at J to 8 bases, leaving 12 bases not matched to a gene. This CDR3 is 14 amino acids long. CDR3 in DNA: TGTGCCAGCAGTCCGGGACAGACCTCTTCAAAGCAGTACTTC. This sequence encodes CASSPGQTSSKQYF.

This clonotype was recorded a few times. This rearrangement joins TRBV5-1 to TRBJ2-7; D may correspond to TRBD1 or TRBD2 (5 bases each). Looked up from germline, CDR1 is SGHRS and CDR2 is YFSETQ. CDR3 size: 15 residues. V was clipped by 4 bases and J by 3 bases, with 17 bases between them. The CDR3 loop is CASSISGTVNYEQYF. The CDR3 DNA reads TGCGCCAGCAGCATCTCCGGGACGGTAAACTACGAGCAGTACTTC.

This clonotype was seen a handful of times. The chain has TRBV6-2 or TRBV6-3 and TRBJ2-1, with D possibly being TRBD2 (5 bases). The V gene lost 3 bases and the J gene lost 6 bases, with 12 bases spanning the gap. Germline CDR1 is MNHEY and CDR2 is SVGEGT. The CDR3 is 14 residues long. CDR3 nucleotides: TGTGCCAGCAGTTATCTTCTAGCTGGCAATGAGCAGTTCTTC. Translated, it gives CASSYLLAGNEQFF.

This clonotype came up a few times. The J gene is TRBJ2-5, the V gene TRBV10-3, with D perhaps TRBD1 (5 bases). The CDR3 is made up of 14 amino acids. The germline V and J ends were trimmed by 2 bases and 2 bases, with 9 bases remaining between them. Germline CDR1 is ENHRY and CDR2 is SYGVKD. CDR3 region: CAISEVGHQETQYF. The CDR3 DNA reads TGTGCCATCAGTGAGGTGGGGCATCAAGAGACCCAGTACTTC.

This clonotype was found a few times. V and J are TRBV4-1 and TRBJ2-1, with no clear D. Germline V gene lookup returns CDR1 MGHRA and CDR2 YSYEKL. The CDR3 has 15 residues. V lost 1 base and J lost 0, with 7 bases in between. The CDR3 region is CASSQGFGSYNEQFF. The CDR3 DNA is TGCGCCAGCAGCCAAGGGTTTGGCTCCTACAATGAGCAGTTCTTC.

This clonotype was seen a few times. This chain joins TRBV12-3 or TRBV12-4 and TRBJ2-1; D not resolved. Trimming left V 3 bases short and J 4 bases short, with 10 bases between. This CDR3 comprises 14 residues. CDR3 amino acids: CASSFDDEYNEQFF. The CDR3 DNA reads TGTGCCAGCAGTTTTGATGACGAATACAATGAGCAGTTCTTC.

The CDR3 here is CASSRDRGWDEQFF. The CDR3 bases are TGCGCCAGCAGCAGGGACAGGGGGTGGGATGAGCAGTTCTTC. The chain carries TRBV5-1 and TRBJ2-1, with 11 bases matching TRBD1. The germline CDR1 and CDR2 sequences are SGHRS and YFSETQ. V dropped 4 bases and J dropped 8; count of bases not matched to a gene: 5. There are 14 residues in the CDR3.

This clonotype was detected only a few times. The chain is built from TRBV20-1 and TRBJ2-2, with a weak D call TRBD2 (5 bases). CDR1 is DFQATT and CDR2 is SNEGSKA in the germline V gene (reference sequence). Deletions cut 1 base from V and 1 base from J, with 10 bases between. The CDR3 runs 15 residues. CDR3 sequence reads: CSARVGGLNTGELFF. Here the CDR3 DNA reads TGCAGTGCTAGAGTGGGCGGGCTGAACACCGGGGAGCTGTTTTTT.

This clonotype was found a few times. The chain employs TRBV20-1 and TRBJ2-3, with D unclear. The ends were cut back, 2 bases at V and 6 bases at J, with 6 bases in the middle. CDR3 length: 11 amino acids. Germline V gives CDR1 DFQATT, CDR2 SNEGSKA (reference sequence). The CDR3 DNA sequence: TGCAGTGCTAGAATACAGGATACGCAGTATTTT. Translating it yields CSARIQDTQYF.

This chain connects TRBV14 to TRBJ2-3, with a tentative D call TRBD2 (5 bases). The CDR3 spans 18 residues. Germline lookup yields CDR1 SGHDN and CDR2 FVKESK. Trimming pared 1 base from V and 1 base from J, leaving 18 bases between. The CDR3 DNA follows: TGTGCCAGCAGCCAAGCTCGGCTAGCTATTTCTGGCACAGATACGCAGTATTTT. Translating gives CASSQARLAISGTDTQYF.

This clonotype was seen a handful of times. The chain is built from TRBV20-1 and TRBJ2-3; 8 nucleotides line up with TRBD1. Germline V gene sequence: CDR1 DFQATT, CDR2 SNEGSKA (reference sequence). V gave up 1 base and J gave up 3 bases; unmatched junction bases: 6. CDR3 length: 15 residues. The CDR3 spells CSARAAGGATDTQYF. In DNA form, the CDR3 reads TGCAGTGCTAGAGCCGCAGGGGGCGCAACAGATACGCAGTATTTT.

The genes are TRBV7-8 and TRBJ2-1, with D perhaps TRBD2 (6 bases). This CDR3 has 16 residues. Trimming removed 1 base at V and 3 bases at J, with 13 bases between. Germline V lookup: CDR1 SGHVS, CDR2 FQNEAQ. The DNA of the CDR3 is TGTGCCAGCAGCTTAGGGGGGGTGGGGCACTACAATGAGCAGTTCTTC. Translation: CASSLGGVGHYNEQFF.

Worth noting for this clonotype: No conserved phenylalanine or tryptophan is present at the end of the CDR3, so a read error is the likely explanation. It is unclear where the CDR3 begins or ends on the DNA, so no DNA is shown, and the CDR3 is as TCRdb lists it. The CDR3 sequence is CASSPDRGLS. The rearrangement links TRBV5-1 to TRBJ2-7; the table's D call of TRBD1 was not tested on the DNA. The CDR3 adds up to 10 amino acids, both ends counted. CDR1 and CDR2 (germline): SGHRS, YFSETQ.

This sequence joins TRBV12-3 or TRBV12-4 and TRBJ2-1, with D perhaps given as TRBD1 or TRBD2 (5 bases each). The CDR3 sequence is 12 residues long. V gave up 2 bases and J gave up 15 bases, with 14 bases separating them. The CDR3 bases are TGTGCCAGCAGTTTATTTGGGGGAGCCCCGTTCTTC. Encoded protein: CASSLFGGAPFF.

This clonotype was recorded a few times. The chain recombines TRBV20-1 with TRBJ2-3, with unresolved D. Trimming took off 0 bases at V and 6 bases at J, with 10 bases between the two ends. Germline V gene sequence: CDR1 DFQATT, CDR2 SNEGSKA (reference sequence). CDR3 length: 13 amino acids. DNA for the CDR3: TGCAGTGCTAGAGACAGGCTATTTGATACGCAGTATTTT. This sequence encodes CSARDRLFDTQYF.